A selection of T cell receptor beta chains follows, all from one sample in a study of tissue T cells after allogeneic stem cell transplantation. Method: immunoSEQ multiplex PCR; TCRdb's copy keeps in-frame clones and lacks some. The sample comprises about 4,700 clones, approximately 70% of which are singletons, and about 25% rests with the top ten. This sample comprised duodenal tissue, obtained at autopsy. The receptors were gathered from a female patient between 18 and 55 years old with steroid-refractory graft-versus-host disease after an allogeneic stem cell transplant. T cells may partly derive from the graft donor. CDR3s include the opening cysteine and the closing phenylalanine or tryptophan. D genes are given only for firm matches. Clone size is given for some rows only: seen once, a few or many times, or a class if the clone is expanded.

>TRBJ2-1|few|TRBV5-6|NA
TGTGCCAGCAGCTTTTTCAGGCCAAATGAGCAGTTCTTC
CASSFFRPNEQFF
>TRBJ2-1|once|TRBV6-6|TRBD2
TGTGCCAGCAGTTACTCCCTAGCGGGGGAAAACAATGAGCAGTTCTTC
CASSYSLAGENNEQFF
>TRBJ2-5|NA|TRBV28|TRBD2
TGTGCCAGCAGTCCCGGGGTAGCGGGGGGAGAGACCCAGTACTTC
CASSPGVAGGETQYF
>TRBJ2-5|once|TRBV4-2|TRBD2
TGTGCCAGCAGCCTACCTAGCGGACAAGAGACCCAGTACTTC
CASSLPSGQETQYF
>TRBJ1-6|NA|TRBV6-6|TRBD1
TGTGCCAGCAGTACGACAGGGCCGAATTCACCCCTCCACTTT
CASSTTGPNSPLHF
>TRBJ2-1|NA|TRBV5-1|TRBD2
TGCGCCAGCAGCTTGCCAACTAGCGGGGGGTACAATGAGCAGTTCTTC
CASSLPTSGGYNEQFF
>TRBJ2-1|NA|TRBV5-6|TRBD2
TGTGCCAGCAGCTTGGTAGGACTAGCGGCGAACGTGCAGTTCTTC
CASSLVGLAANVQFF
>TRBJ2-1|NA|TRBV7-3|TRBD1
TGTGCCAGCAGCCCCTCACAGGGGAGCAATGAGCAGTTCTTC
CASSPSQGSNEQFF
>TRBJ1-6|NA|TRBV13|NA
TGTGCCAGCAGACCAGCTGGACCCTATAATTCACCCCTCCACTTT
CASRPAGPYNSPLHF
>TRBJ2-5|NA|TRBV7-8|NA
TGTGCCAGCAGCTTAGACTGGGGCCAAGAGACCCAGTACTTC
CASSLDWGQETQYF
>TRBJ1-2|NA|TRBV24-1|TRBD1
TGTGCCACCAGTGCCTATGACAGGGCCTATGGCTACACCTTC
CATSAYDRAYGYTF
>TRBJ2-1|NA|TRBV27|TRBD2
TGTGCCAGCAGTCTCGGACTAGCGGGGGGGCTTGAGCAGTTCTTC
CASSLGLAGGLEQFF
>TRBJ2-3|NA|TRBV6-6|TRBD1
TGTGCCAGCAGTTACGCTACACAGGGGGCGAGTGATACGCAGTATTTT
CASSYATQGASDTQYF
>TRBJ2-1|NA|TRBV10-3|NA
TGTGCCATCAGTTCAAGCGGTCTTTACAATGAGCAGTTCTTC
CAISSSGLYNEQFF
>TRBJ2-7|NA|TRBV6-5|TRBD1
TGTGCCAGCAAATTCTGGGGACAGGCAAACGAGCAGTACTTC
CASKFWGQANEQYF
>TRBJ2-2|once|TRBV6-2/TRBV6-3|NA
TGTGCCAGCAGTTACTCCCAGCGCCTGAACACCGGGGAGCTGTTTTTT
CASSYSQRLNTGELFF
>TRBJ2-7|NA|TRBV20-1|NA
TGCAGTGCTAGCCCTGGAGGGGAGCAGTACTTC
CSASPGGEQYF
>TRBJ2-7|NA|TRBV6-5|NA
TGTGCCAGCAGTTGGGGGGAACTCTACGAGCAGTACTTC
CASSWGELYEQYF
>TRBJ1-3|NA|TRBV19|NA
TGTGCCAGTAGTAGGGGCAGGTCCTCTGGAAACACCATATATTTT
CASSRGRSSGNTIYF
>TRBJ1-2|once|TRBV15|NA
TGTGCCACCAGCAGAGATATACGGGGCCATGGCTACACCTTC
CATSRDIRGHGYTF
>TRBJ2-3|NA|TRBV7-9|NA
TGTGCCAGCAGCTTATGGGAGAATACGCAGTATTTT
CASSLWENTQYF
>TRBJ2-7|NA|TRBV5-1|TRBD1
TGCGCCAGCAGCTGGGGGACAGGCTGGGAGCAGTACTTC
CASSWGTGWEQYF